This T cell receptor (beta chain) was identified during a study of tumor and adjacent non-tumor tissue in lung cancer. Study background: Patients were aged roughly 30 to 76, around ten men and roughly five women, stage I to III. On average, productive TCRbeta reads reached about 4.17 million per sample.

The library came from three nested PCR rounds adapted from ARM-PCR protocols. TCRdb passed the multiplex PCR reads through MiXCR, listing each CDR3 protein once. The sample includes 90,000 to 110,000 distinct CDR3 sequences, about 63% seen only once; the top ten take around 20%. This clonotype is a singleton in its sample. The antigen is unknown. At one end the junction does not follow the germline gene, possibly because of a read error. RNA was extracted from bulk tissue without any cell sorting. More than 3 cm separated this lung sample from the edge of the tumor. Newly diagnosed lung cancer patients had thoracic surgery in China, August–November 2014, without prior chemotherapy. Study outcomes and limitations: Top 100 clones took a larger repertoire share in normal lung.

This receptor was identified in a man aged 60-69 years with non-small cell lung cancer. Sequencing input: distant non-tumor lung tissue.

The CDR3 DNA reads TGTGCCGGCAGTTACGGCGTAGCGCCCCAATTCTACGAGCAATACTTC. It specifies CAGSYGVAPQFYEQYF. This rearrangement joins TRBV6-2 or TRBV6-3 to TRBJ2-7, with D perhaps TRBD2 (5 bases). In germline, CDR1 is MNHEY, CDR2 SVGEGT. The CDR3 is 16 amino acids.